These 18 T cell receptor beta chains originate from one sample sequenced in a study of human versus mouse CDR3 diversity and MHC coevolution. Method: immunoSEQ multiplex PCR; TCRdb's copy keeps in-frame clones and lacks some. Among roughly 80,000 clones, 80% to 95% were seen once, and the ten largest hold less than 0.16%. Sequencing input: naive CD4+ T cells from blood. Subset given: CD45RO-negative CD62L-positive naive CD4 T cells. The receptor source for this set is a person aged 25 to 75 in good health.

The V call is TRBV20-1, the J call TRBJ2-5; no clear D. The assigned J gene may be wrong: the sequence end matches TRBJ2-7 better. The CDR3 spans 10 residues. Germline loops: CDR1 DFQATT, CDR2 SNEGSKA (reference sequence). In DNA, the CDR3 is TGCAGTGCTTCAACCTACGAGCAGTACTTC. This gives the protein CSASTYEQYF.

J is TRBJ1-2 and V is TRBV2; TRBD1 is a possible D gene (6 bases). This CDR3 is built from 14 residues. V lost 3 bases, J lost 3 bases, and 11 bases lay in between. CDR1 is SNHLY, CDR2 FYNNEI, per germline. The CDR3 DNA reads TGTGCCAGCAGTGATAATCAGGGGTACTATGGCTACACCTTC. Its protein is CASSDNQGYYGYTF.

The chain links TRBV4-1 to TRBJ1-1; possible D gene TRBD1, 5 bases. V lost 1 base to trimming and J lost 1 base, with 10 bases between them. The germline CDR1 and CDR2 sequences are MGHRA and YSYEKL. The CDR3 is 15 residues long. Here the CDR3 DNA reads TGCGCCAGCAGCCAAGTACCAGGGCAGAACACTGAAGCTTTCTTT. Its translation: CASSQVPGQNTEAFF.

The DNA of the CDR3 is TGCAGTGCTAGGGGGGGAGATACGCAGTATTTT. Protein sequence: CSARGGDTQYF. V gene TRBV20-1 combines with J gene TRBJ2-3, with TRBD2 as a possible D gene (6 bases). Trimming left V 3 bases short and J 5 bases short, with 6 bases between. CDR1 is DFQATT and CDR2 is SNEGSKA in the germline V gene (reference sequence). This CDR3 is built from 11 residues.

The chain carries TRBV10-3 and TRBJ1-3, with 9 bases that match TRBD1. Trimming cost V 8 bases and J 2 bases; bases outside gene matches: 1. This CDR3 comprises 13 residues. CDR1 ENHRY and CDR2 SYGVKD come from the germline V gene. CDR3 region: CAIGTGTGNTIYF. The CDR3 DNA reads as TGTGCCATCGGGACAGGGACTGGAAACACCATATATTTT.

This chain uses TRBV18 with TRBJ1-5; 9 bases fit TRBD1. CDR3 length: 14 residues. V was pared by 4 bases and J by 7 bases, with 5 bases of the junction left unmatched. Germline V CDR1 and CDR2: KGHSH, LQKENI. The CDR3 nucleotides are TGTGCCAGCTCACGGGACAGGGTTCGGCAGCCCCAGCATTTT. Residues: CASSRDRVRQPQHF.

The chain employs TRBV9 and TRBJ1-2, with 10 bases identical to TRBD1. Germline trimming cut 4 bases from V and 9 bases from J; bases unmatched to any gene: 27. The CDR3 totals 20 residues. Germline V gene sequence: CDR1 SGDLS, CDR2 YYNGEE. CDR3 DNA: TGTGCCAGCAGCCCCCTAAGTGGGAGTGTCAGGACAGGGGGTCCGCGAAGCTACACCTTC. It translates to CASSPLSGSVRTGGPRSYTF.

The chain joins TRBV7-7 to TRBJ2-1; 11 bases agree with TRBD2. Germline V CDR1 and CDR2: SSHAT, FNYEAQ (reference sequence). The CDR3 length is 15 residues. V gave up 5 bases and J gave up 4 bases; unmatched junction bases: 4. DNA for the CDR3: TGTGCCAGCAGCCCGGGACTAGCGGTGTACAATGAGCAGTTCTTC. Its translation is CASSPGLAVYNEQFF. The full variable domain, with the rest looked up from reference TRBV7-7 and TRBJ2-1, is GAGVSQSPRYKVTKRGQDVTLRCDPISSHATLYWYQQALGQGPEFLTYFNYEAQPDKSGLPSDRFSAERPEGSISTLTIQRTEQRDSAMYRCASSPGLAVYNEQFFGPGTRLTVL.

CDR3 coding DNA: TGTGCCAGCAGCGTAGATCAAAGCAATCAGCCCCAGCATTTT. This sequence encodes CASSVDQSNQPQHF. This chain links TRBV9 with TRBJ1-5; the D is unclear. Trimming cost V 0 bases and J 1 base, with 5 bases left between them. CDR3 length: 14 amino acids. From germline, CDR1 is SGDLS and CDR2 YYNGEE.

CDR3 sequence: CASSSTGVGETQYF. The CDR3 DNA follows: TGTGCCAGCAGCTCGACAGGCGTTGGGGAGACCCAGTACTTC. The genes are TRBV7-9 and TRBJ2-5, with D perhaps matching TRBD1 (6 bases). The CDR3 totals 14 residues. Per the germline V gene, CDR1 is SEHNR and CDR2 is FQNEAQ (reference sequence). Trimming shortened V by 4 bases and J by 5 bases, and 14 bases separated the two germline ends.

The rearrangement uses TRBV23-1 and TRBJ2-2; TRBD2 matches at 7 bases. TRBV23-1 is an ORF; its function is uncertain. This CDR3 is 16 amino acids long. With 5 bases clipped from V and 5 bases from J, the junction kept 11 bases outside the gene matches. The CDR3 DNA reads TGCGCCAGCAGTAACACGGCTCGGCGGGAGACCGGGGAGCTGTTTTTT. Translating it yields CASSNTARRETGELFF.

CDR3 sequence (DNA): TGTGCCAGCAGTTTATATTTAGCGGGAGGCAATGAGCAGTTCTTC. It specifies CASSLYLAGGNEQFF. The chain joins TRBV27 to TRBJ2-1; the match to TRBD2 covers 10 bases. The CDR3 runs to 15 residues. Germline CDR1 and CDR2: MNHEY and SMNVEV (reference sequence). The trim removed 1 base at V and 6 bases at J, leaving 3 bases unmatched.

The chain joins TRBV9 to TRBJ2-3; no clear D gene. The CDR3 length is 11 residues. Germline CDR1 and CDR2: SGDLS and YYNGEE. The V gene lost 2 bases and the J gene lost 15 bases, with 13 bases spanning the gap. CDR3 nucleotides: TGTGCCAGCAGCGTTGACTCCCTAAGATATTTT. Its translation: CASSVDSLRYF.

The chain combines TRBV7-9 with TRBJ2-5; 7 bases align to TRBD2. The CDR3 is 18 residues long. Germline loops: CDR1 SEHNR, CDR2 FQNEAQ (reference sequence). V was pared by 1 base and J by 1 base, with 12 bases of the junction left unmatched. CDR3 region: CASSLGRVAGTIQETQYF. CDR3 sequence (DNA): TGTGCCAGCAGCTTAGGTCGGGTGGCAGGGACTATCCAAGAGACCCAGTACTTC. Supplemented by reference TRBV7-9 and TRBJ2-5, the full variable domain reads DTGVSQNPRHKITKRGQNVTFRCDPISEHNRLYWYRQTLGQGPEFLTYFQNEAQLEKSRLLSDRFSAERPKGSFSTLEIQRTEQGDSAMYLCASSLGRVAGTIQETQYFGPGTRLLVL.

This chain links TRBV5-4 with TRBJ2-5, with no clear D. Trimming took 0 bases from V and 5 from J, leaving 11 bases between them. The CDR3 is 14 amino acids. The germline V gene encodes CDR1 SGHNT and CDR2 YYREEE (reference sequence). CDR3 protein: CASSLVTERETQYF. CDR3 bases: TGTGCCAGCAGCTTGGTGACGGAGAGGGAGACCCAGTACTTC.

This chain connects TRBV5-1 to TRBJ2-4; D might be TRBD2 (6 bases). This CDR3 comprises 17 residues. The germline V gene encodes CDR1 SGHRS and CDR2 YFSETQ. The V end was cut by 0 bases, the J end by 0 bases, with 13 bases between. CDR3 in amino acids: CASSLGGVNLAKNIQYF. CDR3 nucleotides: TGCGCCAGCAGCTTGGGGGGGGTTAATCTAGCCAAAAACATTCAGTACTTC.

The chain uses TRBV19 and TRBJ2-3, with TRBD1 as a possible D gene (6 bases). The V end was cut by 10 bases, the J end by 3 bases, with 26 bases between. The germline gives CDR1 LNHDA, CDR2 SQIVND (reference sequence). This CDR3 comprises 17 residues. The CDR3 nucleotides read TGTGCCACCTCAGCCTCCGCCCCGGGCAGGGGAACAGATACGCAGTATTTT. It is translated as CATSASAPGRGTDTQYF.

This chain links TRBV5-6 with TRBJ1-1, with a weak D call TRBD1 (5 bases). There are 13 residues in the CDR3. Germline assignment: CDR1 SGHDT and CDR2 YYEEEE. V lost 4 bases and J lost 7, with 14 bases in between. DNA of the CDR3: TGTGCCAGCAGCCCGATGGGGGGTGGTGAAGCTTTCTTT. Its protein is CASSPMGGGEAFF.